This T cell receptor (beta chain) originates from a study of blood T cell repertoires in COVID-19. Produced via immunoSEQ multiplex PCR; TCRdb's table is partial and in-frame only. The sample comprises 250,000 to 300,000 clones, around 84% of which are singletons, and 15% to 17% rests with the top ten. Germline V gene data show CDR1 as SGHTA and CDR2 as FQGNSA. This CDR3 region has 18 residues. Trimming stripped 5 bases from V and 8 bases from J, with 30 bases between. The sample was PBMCs or T cells enriched from blood (not recorded which). The sequence came from a man aged 18-30 years who had recovered from COVID-19. V usage is TRBV7-2 and J usage is TRBJ1-2; D is possibly TRBD1 (5 bases). The CDR3 protein is CASSPSPGGTSGSGGYTF. The CDR3 DNA reads TGTGCCAGCAGCCCATCCCCCGGAGGGACTTCAGGATCGGGAGGCTACACCTTC.